These 6 T cell receptor beta chains originate from one sample sequenced in a study of tumor-infiltrating lymphocytes in primary liver carcinoma. From around 500 ng total RNA, TCR beta cDNA was generated with a primer in the constant region. Three nested multiplex PCR rounds, a slightly modified ARM-PCR method, built the TCR beta libraries. TRBV1-TRBV30 forward primers paired with a C-beta reverse primer were used in the first two PCR rounds, which ran roughly 11 cycles each. TCRdb re-derived calls from the multiplex PCR reads in MiXCR, one entry per CDR3 protein. The sample records around 330,000 distinct CDR3 sequences, roughly 60% being singletons. Germline DNA was also extracted, while the blood RNA originated from unsorted whole blood. Input material: peripheral blood. Receptors originate from a woman aged 30 to 39 with primary liver carcinoma and hepatitis B virus infection.

The chain combines TRBV6-2 or TRBV6-3 with TRBJ2-2; D is ambiguous. This CDR3 comprises 15 residues. Per the germline V gene, CDR1 is MNHEY and CDR2 is SVGEGT. The germline V and J ends were trimmed by 4 bases and 6 bases, with 15 bases remaining between them. As DNA, the CDR3 is TGTGCCAGCAGTTTGGTGGAAGCCCTCCCCGGGGAGCTGTTTTTT. This codes for CASSLVEALPGELFF.

This clonotype was detected a few times. The rearrangement links TRBV4-1 to TRBJ2-7, with D perhaps being TRBD1 or TRBD2 (5 bases each). The CDR3 consists of 15 residues. In germline, CDR1 is MGHRA, CDR2 YSYEKL. Trimming pared 0 bases from V and 6 bases from J, leaving 15 bases between. CDR3 nucleotide sequence: TGCGCCAGCAGCCAAGAGCCCGGGGCCCCAATCGAGCAGTACTTC. Encoded protein: CASSQEPGAPIEQYF.

The chain uses TRBV28 and TRBJ1-1; D perhaps matches TRBD1 (6 bases). V was clipped by 5 bases and J by 1 base, with 17 bases between them. Germline lookup yields CDR1 MDHEN and CDR2 SYDVKM. The CDR3 is made up of 16 amino acids. CDR3 loop: CASSPPPGGGNTEAFF. In DNA form, the CDR3 reads TGTGCCAGCAGTCCACCTCCCGGGGGCGGGAACACTGAAGCTTTCTTT. Looking up the rest from reference TRBV28 and TRBJ1-1 gives the full variable domain: DVKVTQSSRYLVKRTGEKVFLECVQDMDHENMFWYRQDPGLGLRLIYFSYDVKMKEKGDIPEGYSVSREKKERFSLILESASTNQTSMYLCASSPPPGGGNTEAFFGQGTRLTVV.

This clonotype was detected a few times. The V call is TRBV5-4, the J call TRBJ1-3; 9 bases line up with TRBD1. This CDR3 comprises 15 residues. CDR1 is SGHNT and CDR2 is YYREEE in the germline V gene (reference sequence). J lost 7 bases, V lost 1 base, and 6 bases had no gene match. DNA for the CDR3: TGTGCCAGCAGCTTGACTACAGGGGGCTGGAACACCATATATTTT. It yields the protein CASSLTTGGWNTIYF.

A word on this clonotype: The CDR3 does not end in the conserved phenylalanine or tryptophan, so this is likely a read error. The chain has TRBV29-1 and TRBJ2-7; D gene uncertain. Germline CDR1 and CDR2: SQVTM and ANQGSEA. The CDR3 is 12 amino acids. Trimming stripped 6 bases from V and 2 bases from J, with 11 bases between. The CDR3 is CSVGQIAYEQYL. The DNA for the CDR3 is TGCAGCGTCGGGCAGATAGCCTACGAGCAGTACCTC.

This clonotype was observed a handful of times. This may stem from a read error, because a much larger clone lies one nucleotide away. J is TRBJ2-3 and V is TRBV11-3; D is uncertain. The CDR3 is 12 amino acids. V shed 4 bases and J shed 6 bases, with 8 bases lying between them. Germline CDR1 and CDR2: SGHNT and YENEEA. CDR3 sequence (DNA): TGTGCCAGCAGCTGGGTCAGGGATACGCAGTATTTT. Encoded protein: CASSWVRDTQYF.